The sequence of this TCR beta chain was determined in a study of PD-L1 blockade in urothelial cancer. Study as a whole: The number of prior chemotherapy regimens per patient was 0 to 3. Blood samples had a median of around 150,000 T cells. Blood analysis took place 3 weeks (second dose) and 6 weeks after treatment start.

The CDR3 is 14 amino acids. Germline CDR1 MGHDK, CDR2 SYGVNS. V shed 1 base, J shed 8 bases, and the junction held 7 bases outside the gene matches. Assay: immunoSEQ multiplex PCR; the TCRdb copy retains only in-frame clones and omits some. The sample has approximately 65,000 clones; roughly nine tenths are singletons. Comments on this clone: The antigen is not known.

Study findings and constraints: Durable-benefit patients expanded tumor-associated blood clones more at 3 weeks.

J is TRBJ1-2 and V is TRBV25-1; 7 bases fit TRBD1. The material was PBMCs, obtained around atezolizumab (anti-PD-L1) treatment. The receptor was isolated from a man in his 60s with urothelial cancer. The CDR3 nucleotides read TGTGCCAGCAGTGAATCTGACAGGGCACGCGGCTACACCTTC. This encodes CASSESDRARGYTF.